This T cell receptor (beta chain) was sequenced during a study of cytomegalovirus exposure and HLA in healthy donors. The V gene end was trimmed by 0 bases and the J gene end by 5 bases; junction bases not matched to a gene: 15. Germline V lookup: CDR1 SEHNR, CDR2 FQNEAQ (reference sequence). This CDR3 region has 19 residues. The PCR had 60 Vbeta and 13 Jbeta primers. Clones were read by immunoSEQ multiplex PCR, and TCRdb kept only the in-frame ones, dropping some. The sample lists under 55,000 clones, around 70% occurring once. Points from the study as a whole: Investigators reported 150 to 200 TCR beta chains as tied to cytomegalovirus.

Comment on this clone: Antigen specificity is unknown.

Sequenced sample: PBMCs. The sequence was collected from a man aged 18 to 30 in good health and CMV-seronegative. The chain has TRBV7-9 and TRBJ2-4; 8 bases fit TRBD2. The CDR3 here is CASSLAGSPAGVGQNIQYF. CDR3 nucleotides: TGTGCCAGCAGCTTAGCGGGGTCTCCAGCGGGAGTCGGCCAAAACATTCAGTACTTC.